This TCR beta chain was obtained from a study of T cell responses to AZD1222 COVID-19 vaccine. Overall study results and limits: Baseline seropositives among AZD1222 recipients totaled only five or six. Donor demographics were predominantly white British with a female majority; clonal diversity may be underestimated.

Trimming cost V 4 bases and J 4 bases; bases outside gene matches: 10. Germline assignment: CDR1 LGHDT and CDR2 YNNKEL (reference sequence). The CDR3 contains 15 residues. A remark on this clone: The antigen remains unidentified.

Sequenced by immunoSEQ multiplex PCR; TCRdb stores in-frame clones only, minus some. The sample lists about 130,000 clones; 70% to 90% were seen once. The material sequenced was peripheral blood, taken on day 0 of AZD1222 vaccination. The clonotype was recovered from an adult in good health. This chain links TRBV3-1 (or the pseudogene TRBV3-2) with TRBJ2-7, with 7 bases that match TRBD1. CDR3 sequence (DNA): TGTGCCAGCAGCCGAACAGGGGTGGGCATTTACGAGCAGTACTTC. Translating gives CASSRTGVGIYEQYF.